This entry is about one T cell receptor beta chain. Its antigen is not known. This specimen comes from a study of cytomegalovirus exposure and HLA in healthy donors. Study background: Among the approximately 380 donors who were genotyped, over 70% fell in the genetic ancestry cluster that is associated with self-reported Caucasian donors. The study's findings and limits: A later analysis reportedly identified an Asian-associated ancestry cluster as carrying fewer N-insertions than the roughly 700-donor mean.

This cohort consisted of healthy bone marrow donors. Nominally healthy donors were sampled, though unrecorded immune exposures were likely. Primers included in the PCR were 60 Vbeta and 13 Jbeta primers. Using immunoSEQ multiplex PCR, the repertoire was profiled, and TCRdb retains in-frame clones only, with some absent. The profile shows 150,000 to 200,000 clones, around 90% of them singletons. Looked up from germline, CDR1 is SGHVS and CDR2 is FQNEAQ. Unmatched junction bases numbered 2, after V lost 1 base and J lost 2 bases. There are 16 residues in the CDR3. Sequenced input: PBMCs. The receptor was isolated from a woman aged 18-35 years in good health and CMV-seronegative. The rearrangement joins TRBV7-8 to TRBJ2-4; TRBD1 matches at 10 bases. Here the CDR3 reads CASSLGDRGTKNIQYF. The CDR3 DNA reads as TGTGCCAGCAGCTTAGGGGACAGGGGAACCAAAAACATTCAGTACTTC. Based on the CDR3 plus reference TRBV7-8 and TRBJ2-4, the full variable domain is GAGVSQSPRYKVAKRGQDVALRCDPISGHVSLFWYQQALGQGPEFLTYFQNEAQLDKSGLPSDRFFAERPEGSVSTLKIQRTQQEDSAVYLCASSLGDRGTKNIQYFGAGTRLSVL.